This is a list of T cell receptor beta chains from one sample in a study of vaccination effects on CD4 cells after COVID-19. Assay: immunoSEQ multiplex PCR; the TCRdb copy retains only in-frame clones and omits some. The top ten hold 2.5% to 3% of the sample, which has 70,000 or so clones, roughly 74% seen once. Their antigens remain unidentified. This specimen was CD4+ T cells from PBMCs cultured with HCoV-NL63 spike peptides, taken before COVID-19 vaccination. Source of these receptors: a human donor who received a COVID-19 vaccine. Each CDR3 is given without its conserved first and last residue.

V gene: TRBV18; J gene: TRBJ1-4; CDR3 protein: ASSSGFGNEKLF
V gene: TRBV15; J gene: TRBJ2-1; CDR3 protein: ATSRGSSGSSNEQF
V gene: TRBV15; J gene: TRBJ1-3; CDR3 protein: ATSRDRARTGDTIY
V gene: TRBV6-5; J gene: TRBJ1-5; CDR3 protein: ASSYVGVYQPQH
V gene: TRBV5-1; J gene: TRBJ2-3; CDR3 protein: ASSLSGGTDTQY
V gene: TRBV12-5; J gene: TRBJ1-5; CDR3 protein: ASGLGAEGSTQH
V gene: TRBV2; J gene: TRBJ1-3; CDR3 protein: ASSDPAGTIY
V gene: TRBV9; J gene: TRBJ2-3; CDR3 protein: ASSGRGGDLGDTQY
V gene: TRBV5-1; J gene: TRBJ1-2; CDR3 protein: ASSPNAGTGGGYT
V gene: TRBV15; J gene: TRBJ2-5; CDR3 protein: ATSSFTGNQETQY
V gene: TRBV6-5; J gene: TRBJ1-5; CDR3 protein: ASSYSGHNQPQH
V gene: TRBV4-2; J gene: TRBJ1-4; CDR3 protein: ASSPSPEKLF
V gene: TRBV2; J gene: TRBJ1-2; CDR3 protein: ASRAGSTSNYGYT
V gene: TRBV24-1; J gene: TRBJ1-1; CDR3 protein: ATSDLGRMNTEAF
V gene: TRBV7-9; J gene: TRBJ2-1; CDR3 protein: ASSPKGGVDEQF
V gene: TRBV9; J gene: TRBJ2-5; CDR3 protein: ASSVAAQETQY
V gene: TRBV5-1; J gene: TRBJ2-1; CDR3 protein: ASSLQGGVNEQF
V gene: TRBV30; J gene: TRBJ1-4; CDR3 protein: AWSVVNEKLF
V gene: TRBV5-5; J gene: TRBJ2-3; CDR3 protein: ASSRGGRTDTQY
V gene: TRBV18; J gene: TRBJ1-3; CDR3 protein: ASSPPQGISGNTIY
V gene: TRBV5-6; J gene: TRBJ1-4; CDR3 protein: ASSLGGFNEKLF
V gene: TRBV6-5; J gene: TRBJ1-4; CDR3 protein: ASRGSATNEKLF
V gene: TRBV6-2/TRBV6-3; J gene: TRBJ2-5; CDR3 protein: ASSYSMSENY
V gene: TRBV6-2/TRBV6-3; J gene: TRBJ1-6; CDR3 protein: ASSFRGVAGSPLH
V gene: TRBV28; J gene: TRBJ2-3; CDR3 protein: ASSFAQLDTQY
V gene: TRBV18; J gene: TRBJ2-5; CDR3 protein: ASSPQQGAGETQY
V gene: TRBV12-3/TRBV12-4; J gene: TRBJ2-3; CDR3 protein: ASSLGVPDTQY
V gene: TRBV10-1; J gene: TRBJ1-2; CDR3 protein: ATALAERGYT
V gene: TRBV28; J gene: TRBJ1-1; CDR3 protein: ASRERNTEAF
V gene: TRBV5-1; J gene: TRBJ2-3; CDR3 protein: ASSLVTSGVTDTQY
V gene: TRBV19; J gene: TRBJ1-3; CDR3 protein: ASSHQGTGNTIY
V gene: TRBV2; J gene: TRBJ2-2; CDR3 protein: ATHSGGRTGELF
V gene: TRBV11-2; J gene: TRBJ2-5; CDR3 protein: ASSSDGETQY
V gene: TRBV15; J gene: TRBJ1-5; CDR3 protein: ATSREQGAYQPQH
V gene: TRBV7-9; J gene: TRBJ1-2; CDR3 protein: ASSRPGFSNYGYT
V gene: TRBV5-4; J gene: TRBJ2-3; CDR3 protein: ASSLGGGTDTQY
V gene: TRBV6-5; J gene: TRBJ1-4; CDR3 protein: ASTFREKLF
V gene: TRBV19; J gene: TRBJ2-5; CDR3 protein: ASSDRARETQY
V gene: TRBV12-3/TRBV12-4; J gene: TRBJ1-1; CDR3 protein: ASTQVLNTEAF
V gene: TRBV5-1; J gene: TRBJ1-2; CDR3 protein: ASSLAGGSNYGYT
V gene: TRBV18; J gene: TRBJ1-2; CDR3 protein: ASSPIPGTGNYGYT
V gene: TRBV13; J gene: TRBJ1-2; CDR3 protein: ASSSSQNYGYT
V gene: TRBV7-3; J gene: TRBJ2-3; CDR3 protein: ASSVDRGADTQY
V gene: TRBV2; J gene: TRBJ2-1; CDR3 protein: ASRNFDEQF
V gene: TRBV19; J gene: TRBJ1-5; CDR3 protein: ASSQGAGSAQPQH
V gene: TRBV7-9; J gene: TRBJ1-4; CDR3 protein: ASSSQGGNEKLF
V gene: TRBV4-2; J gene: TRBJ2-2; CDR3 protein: ASSLGGAATTSGTGELF
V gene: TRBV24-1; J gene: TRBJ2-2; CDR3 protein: ATSDLSGQGAGELF
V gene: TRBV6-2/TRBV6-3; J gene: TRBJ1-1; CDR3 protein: ASSDPGNTEAF
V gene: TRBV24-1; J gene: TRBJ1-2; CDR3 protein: ATSEAGTEPGYT
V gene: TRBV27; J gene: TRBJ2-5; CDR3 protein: ASSRDFSKTQY
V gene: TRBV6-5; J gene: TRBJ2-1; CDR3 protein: ASSRDTGLKF
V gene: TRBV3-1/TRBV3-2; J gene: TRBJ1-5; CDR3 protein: ASSQDRYQPQH
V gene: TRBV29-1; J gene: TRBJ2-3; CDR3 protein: SVEYRNTGTDTQY